The 9 T cell receptor beta chains below all came from one sample that was sequenced in a study of radiotherapy plus CTLA-4 blockade in lung cancer. Generated by immunoSEQ multiplex PCR, the TCRdb table keeps only in-frame clones and is missing some. The data hold 65,000 to 95,000 clones, with approximately 86% observed a single time. Source: peripheral blood, taken from a patient treated with radiotherapy plus ipilimumab. These TCRs come from a human donor with non-small cell lung cancer who had stable disease on radiotherapy plus ipilimumab.

V usage is TRBV28 and J usage is TRBJ2-7; 9 bases are shared with TRBD2. Germline V lookup: CDR1 MDHEN, CDR2 SYDVKM. The CDR3 is made up of 14 amino acids. After removal of 6 bases from V and 6 bases from J, the junction contained 9 bases not matched to a gene. In DNA, the CDR3 is TGTGCCAGCAGCCCAAGCGGGAGGCTGGGCGAGCAGTACTTC. This translates into CASSPSGRLGEQYF.

This sequence joins TRBV2 and TRBJ2-5, with 10 nucleotides matching TRBD1. V lost 7 bases to trimming and J lost 5 bases; unmatched junction nucleotides: 10. CDR3 size: 15 residues. CDR1 is SNHLY and CDR2 is FYNNEI in the germline V gene. CDR3 sequence: CASTMTGGKSETQYF. Written as DNA, the CDR3 is TGTGCCAGCACCATGACAGGGGGCAAGAGCGAGACCCAGTACTTC.

The chain uses TRBV19 and TRBJ1-2; 7 bases align to TRBD1. The CDR3 contains 13 residues. Losses at the gene ends were 5 bases for V and 7 bases for J; bases not matched to a gene: 7. The V gene's germline CDR1 is LNHDA and CDR2 SQIVND (reference sequence). In nucleotides, the CDR3 is TGTGCCAGTAGTTTCCGGGACAGAGGTGGCTACACCTTC. This sequence encodes CASSFRDRGGYTF.

This clone was found a few times. The V gene is TRBV19, the J gene TRBJ1-1, with 8 nucleotides matching TRBD1. CDR1 is LNHDA and CDR2 is SQIVND in the germline V gene (reference sequence). Trimming at V came to 5 bases and at J to 4 bases, leaving 6 bases not matched to a gene. CDR3 length: 14 amino acids. The CDR3 reads CASSYQGAGTEAFF. CDR3 sequence (DNA): TGTGCCAGTAGTTACCAGGGGGCGGGCACTGAAGCTTTCTTT. Supplemented by reference TRBV19 and TRBJ1-1, the full variable domain reads DGGITQSPKYLFRKEGQNVTLSCEQNLNHDAMYWYRQDPGQGLRLIYYSQIVNDFQKGDIAEGYSVSREKKESFPLTVTSAQKNPTAFYLCASSYQGAGTEAFFGQGTRLTVV.

This chain links TRBV7-2 with TRBJ2-1, with unresolved D. The germline CDR1 and CDR2 sequences are SGHTA and FQGNSA. The CDR3 contains 14 residues. The V end was cut by 5 bases, the J end by 3 bases, with 11 bases between. CDR3 sequence: CASSPSPDYNEQFF. DNA for the CDR3: TGTGCCAGCAGCCCCTCCCCCGACTACAATGAGCAGTTCTTC.

The genes are TRBV19 and TRBJ2-7; perhaps D is TRBD1 or TRBD2 (5 bases each). The germline V and J ends were trimmed by 8 bases and 3 bases, with 29 bases remaining between them. The germline CDR1 and CDR2 sequences are LNHDA and SQIVND (reference sequence). This CDR3 is 18 amino acids long. The CDR3 loop is CASLRPGPYATRNYEQYF. The CDR3 coding sequence is TGTGCCAGTCTCCGACCGGGACCTTACGCCACACGTAACTACGAGCAGTACTTC. Using reference TRBV19 and TRBJ2-7 for the parts outside the CDR3, the full variable domain is DGGITQSPKYLFRKEGQNVTLSCEQNLNHDAMYWYRQDPGQGLRLIYYSQIVNDFQKGDIAEGYSVSREKKESFPLTVTSAQKNPTAFYLCASLRPGPYATRNYEQYFGPGTRLTVT.

The chain joins TRBV19 to TRBJ1-3; D gene uncertain. Deletions cut 3 bases from V and 1 base from J, with 7 bases between. CDR3 length: 14 residues. Germline CDR1 reads LNHDA; CDR2 reads SQIVND (reference sequence). The CDR3: CASSIVGSGNTIYF. CDR3 nucleotide sequence: TGTGCCAGTAGTATCGTGGGATCTGGAAACACCATATATTTT.

This clone has a single count. The gene calls are TRBV28 and TRBJ2-7; a weak D match, TRBD1 (6 bases). CDR1 and CDR2 (germline): MDHEN, SYDVKM. V lost 7 bases and J 5 bases, leaving 12 bases between the germline ends. The CDR3 is 12 residues long. The CDR3 here is CASNAGVHEQYF. The CDR3 region has the DNA TGTGCCAGCAATGCAGGGGTCCACGAGCAGTACTTC.

The chain combines TRBV7-3 with TRBJ2-7, with no clear D. The CDR3 runs to 13 residues. V lost 3 bases, J lost 5 bases, and 11 bases lay in between. Germline V gives CDR1 SGHTA, CDR2 FQGTGA. The CDR3 here is CASSLWVGNEQYF. The CDR3 nucleotides are TGTGCCAGCAGCTTGTGGGTTGGGAACGAGCAGTACTTC.